This T cell receptor (beta chain) comes out of a study of blood T cell repertoires in COVID-19. The assay was immunoSEQ multiplex PCR, and TCRdb's table has in-frame clones only and misses some. Here the sample spans about 39,000 clones, 65% to 90% being singletons. The CDR3 length is 18 residues. Per germline, CDR1 LGHDT and CDR2 YNNKEL (reference sequence). Trimming at V came to 3 bases and at J to 4 bases, leaving 15 bases not matched to a gene. The specimen was peripheral blood. The clonotype comes from a man aged 35-49 years with active COVID-19. This chain connects TRBV3-1 (or the pseudogene TRBV3-2) to TRBJ1-2; 9 bases agree with TRBD1. CDR3 sequence: CASSHSPWNRGRRYGYTF. The CDR3 nucleotides are TGTGCCAGCAGCCATTCTCCCTGGAACAGGGGGCGCCGCTATGGCTACACCTTC.